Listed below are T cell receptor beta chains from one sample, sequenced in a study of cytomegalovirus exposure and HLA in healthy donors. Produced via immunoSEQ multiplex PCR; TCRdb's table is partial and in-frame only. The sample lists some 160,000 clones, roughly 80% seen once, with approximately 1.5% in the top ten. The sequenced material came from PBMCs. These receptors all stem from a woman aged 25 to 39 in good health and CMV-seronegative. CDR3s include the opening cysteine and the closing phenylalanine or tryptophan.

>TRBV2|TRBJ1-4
CASSGTGGATNEKLFF
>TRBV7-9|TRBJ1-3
CASSLPLYRDRAGNTIYF
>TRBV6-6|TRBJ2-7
CASARGDSYEQYF
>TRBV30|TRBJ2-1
CAWIPAAGTRNEQFF
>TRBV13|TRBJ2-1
CASSHPGTGGGNEQFF
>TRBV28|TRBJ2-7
CASSSRTYEQYF
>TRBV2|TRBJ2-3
CASSVTRADTQYF
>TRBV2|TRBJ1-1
CASKRAEEAFF
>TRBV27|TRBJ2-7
CASSLSRAYEQYF
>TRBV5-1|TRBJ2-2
CASRSGTVNTGELFF